This T cell receptor beta chain was captured by sequencing in a study of cytomegalovirus exposure and HLA in healthy donors. Study-wide context: An earlier analysis identified fewer than 130 million unique TCR beta sequences in about 170 million T cells. Caucasian-associated ancestry cluster membership applied to just over 80% of under 450 genotyped donors.

The length of the CDR3 is 13 residues. The V gene lost 3 bases and the J gene lost 2 bases, with 10 bases spanning the gap. The germline V gene has CDR1 SQVTM and CDR2 ANQGSEA. The PCR employed 60 Vbeta primers together with 13 Jbeta primers. Repertoires were generated with immunoSEQ multiplex PCR, while TCRdb's copy carries only in-frame clones and drops some. The data show approximately 89,000 clones, roughly 79% seen once. The receptor was derived from a male donor in good health and CMV-seronegative. The gene calls are TRBV29-1 and TRBJ1-2; D remains unclear. The specimen sequenced was PBMCs. The CDR3 nucleotides are TGCAGCGTTGATTCACGGGAGAACTATGGCTACACCTTC. Its protein product is CSVDSRENYGYTF.